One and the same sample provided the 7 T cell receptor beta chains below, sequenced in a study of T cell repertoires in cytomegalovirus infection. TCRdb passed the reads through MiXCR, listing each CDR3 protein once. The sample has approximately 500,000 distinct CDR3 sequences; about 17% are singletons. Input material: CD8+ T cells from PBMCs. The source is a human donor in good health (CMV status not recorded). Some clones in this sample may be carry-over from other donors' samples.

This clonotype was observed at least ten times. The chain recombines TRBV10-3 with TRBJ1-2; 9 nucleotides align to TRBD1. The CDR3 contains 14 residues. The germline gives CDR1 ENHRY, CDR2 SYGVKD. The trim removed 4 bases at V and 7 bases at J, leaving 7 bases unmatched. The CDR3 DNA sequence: TGTGCCATCAGTGGGACAGGGGACCCGCTTGGCTACACCTTC. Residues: CAISGTGDPLGYTF.

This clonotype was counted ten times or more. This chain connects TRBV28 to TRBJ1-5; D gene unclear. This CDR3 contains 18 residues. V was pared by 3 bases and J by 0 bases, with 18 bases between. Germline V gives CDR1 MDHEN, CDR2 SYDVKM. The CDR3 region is CASSFVVGSIYSNQPQHF. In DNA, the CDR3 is TGTGCCAGCAGTTTTGTGGTGGGATCCATTTATAGCAATCAGCCCCAGCATTTT.

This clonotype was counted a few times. CDR3 loop: CASSVVADEQFF. In DNA, the CDR3 is TGTGCCAGCAGCGTAGTGGCGGATGAGCAGTTCTTC. This chain links TRBV9 with TRBJ2-1; no definite D call. Trimming took 0 bases from V and 8 from J, leaving 6 bases between them. The germline gives CDR1 SGDLS, CDR2 YYNGEE. This CDR3 has 12 residues.

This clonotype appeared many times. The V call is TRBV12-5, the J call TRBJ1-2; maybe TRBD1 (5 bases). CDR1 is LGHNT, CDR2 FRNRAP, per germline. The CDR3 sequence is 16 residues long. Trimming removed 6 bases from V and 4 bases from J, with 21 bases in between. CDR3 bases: TGTGCTAGTGGGTATACCTCGAGGGGACCCAGCTATGGCTACACCTTC. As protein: CASGYTSRGPSYGYTF.

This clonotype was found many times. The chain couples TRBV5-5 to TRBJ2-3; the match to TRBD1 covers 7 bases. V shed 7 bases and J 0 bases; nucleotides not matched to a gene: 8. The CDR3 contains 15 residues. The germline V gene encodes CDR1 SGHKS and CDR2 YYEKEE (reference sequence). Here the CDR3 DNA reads TGTGCCAGCGCGTTACCGACAGGGAGCACAGATACGCAGTATTTT. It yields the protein CASALPTGSTDTQYF.

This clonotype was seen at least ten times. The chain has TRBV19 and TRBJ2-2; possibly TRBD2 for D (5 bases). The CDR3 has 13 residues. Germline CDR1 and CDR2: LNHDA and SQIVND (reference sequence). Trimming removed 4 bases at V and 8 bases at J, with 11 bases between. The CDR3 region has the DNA TGTGCCAGTAGTAAACTAGACTCTGGGGAGCTGTTTTTT. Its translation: CASSKLDSGELFF.

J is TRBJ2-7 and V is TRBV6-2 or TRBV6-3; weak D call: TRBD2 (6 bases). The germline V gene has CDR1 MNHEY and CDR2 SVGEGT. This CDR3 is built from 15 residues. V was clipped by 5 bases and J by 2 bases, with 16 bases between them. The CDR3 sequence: CASSRPSRGTYEQYF. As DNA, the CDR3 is TGTGCCAGCAGTCGCCCGAGTCGGGGGACCTACGAGCAGTACTTC.